These T cell receptor beta chains were read from a single sample in a study of cytomegalovirus exposure and HLA in healthy donors. The method was immunoSEQ multiplex PCR; TCRdb's version includes in-frame clones alone and lacks a portion of them. The sample consists of 63,000 or so clones, approximately 79% of them appearing once. The sample was PBMCs. The receptors originated from a woman aged 25 to 39 in good health and CMV-seronegative. The CDR3 runs from the conserved cysteine through the conserved F or W. The D gene is left open where the match is weak. A row's size may be missing; if present it is once, few, many or a size class.

clone size,D gene,J gene,V gene,CDR3 DNA,CDR3 protein
once,.,TRBJ2-3,TRBV7-3,TGTGCCAGCAGCTCCCGACAGGGACTGGATACGCAGTATTTT,CASSSRQGLDTQYF
.,TRBD2,TRBJ2-1,TRBV27,TGTGCCAGCAGTTTATACCCCCTATCGTTATGGGGAGGGAGCTCCTACAATGAGCAGTTCTTC,CASSLYPLSLWGGSSYNEQFF
.,.,TRBJ1-6,TRBV4-1,TGCGCCAGCAGCCGAAGGGATTCCGGGGATAATTCACCCCTCCACTTT,CASSRRDSGDNSPLHF
.,TRBD1,TRBJ2-7,TRBV29-1,TGCAGCGTGGTCCCCGGGACAGGGAGCGAGCAGTACTTC,CSVVPGTGSEQYF
.,TRBD1,TRBJ2-2,TRBV2,TGTGCCAGCAGTGATGGGGCAGGGGGCATCGGGGAGCTGTTTTTT,CASSDGAGGIGELFF
.,.,TRBJ1-5,TRBV7-6,TGTGCCAGCAGCTTAGCGGAGAATCAGCCCCAGCATTTT,CASSLAENQPQHF
once,TRBD1,TRBJ1-5,TRBV19,TGTGCCAGTAGTATATCGACAGGGGAGCCCCAGCATTTT,CASSISTGEPQHF
.,.,TRBJ1-4,TRBV7-6,TGTGCCAGCAGCTTAGGACAACCGCCTGAAAAACTGTTTTTT,CASSLGQPPEKLFF
few,.,TRBJ2-5,TRBV1,TGCACCAGCAGCCAAGGCCGGACTAGCAAAGAGACCCAGTACTTC,CTSSQGRTSKETQYF
.,TRBD1,TRBJ1-2,TRBV4-1,TGCGCCAGCAGCCAAAACTCGGGACAGAACTATGGCTACACCTTC,CASSQNSGQNYGYTF
.,TRBD2,TRBJ2-1,TRBV19,TGTGCCAGCGCAGCGAGCGTGCTAGCGGGTGAGCAGTTCTTC,CASAASVLAGEQFF
once,TRBD1,TRBJ1-2,TRBV13,TGTGCCAGCAGCTTAGAAGCTATCGGACAGGCCCTTGGGTATGGCTACACCTTC,CASSLEAIGQALGYGYTF
.,TRBD2,TRBJ2-3,TRBV18,TGTGCCAGCTCTCCTAAAGCGGGGACTAGCACAGATACGCAGTATTTT,CASSPKAGTSTDTQYF
.,.,TRBJ1-2,TRBV5-1,TGCGCCAGCAGCTTGGAGTTGCAGGTGAACTATGGCTACACCTTC,CASSLELQVNYGYTF
.,.,TRBJ1-2,TRBV2,TGTGCCAGCAGTTTTCAAGACAGTGGCTACACCTTC,CASSFQDSGYTF
.,TRBD2,TRBJ2-1,TRBV18,TGTGCCAGCTCACCACCGGGTCGGCTAGCGGGAGGGAATGAGCAGTTCTTC,CASSPPGRLAGGNEQFF
.,TRBD1,TRBJ2-3,TRBV5-4,TGTGCCAGCAGCTCACAGGGGCGGGCAGATACGCAGTATTTT,CASSSQGRADTQYF
once,.,TRBJ1-4,TRBV5-4,TGTGCCAGCAGCTTGGGTGGGCCAACTAATGAAAAACTGTTTTTT,CASSLGGPTNEKLFF
few,TRBD1,TRBJ1-1,TRBV7-8,TGTGCCAGCAGCTCGACAGGGAATACTGAAGCTTTCTTT,CASSSTGNTEAFF
.,TRBD2,TRBJ2-1,TRBV10-2,TGCGCCAGCAGTTTACTACCCGGGACTAGCGGGAGGGGCAATGAGCAGTTCTTC,CASSLLPGTSGRGNEQFF
.,TRBD2,TRBJ2-3,TRBV11-3,TGTGCCAGCAGCCCCGGAGTAGCGGGGGCAGATACGCAGTATTTT,CASSPGVAGADTQYF
.,.,TRBJ2-1,TRBV11-2,TGTGCCAGCAGCTTAAGCGGGTACAATGAGCAGTTCTTC,CASSLSGYNEQFF
.,TRBD2,TRBJ2-2,TRBV7-7,TGTGCCAGCAGCGCCTGGACTAGCGGGGGCACCGGGGAGCTGTTTTTT,CASSAWTSGGTGELFF
few,TRBD2,TRBJ2-5,TRBV10-3,TGTGCCATCAGTGAGTCGGGAGCGGGAGAGGGAGAGACCCAGTACTTC,CAISESGAGEGETQYF
.,TRBD2,TRBJ2-2,TRBV19,TGTGCCAGTAGTACCCGGACTAGCGGGGGGCCCGGGGAGCTGTTTTTT,CASSTRTSGGPGELFF
.,.,TRBJ2-1,TRBV15,TGTGCCACCAGCAGAGACGGGAATGAGCAGTTCTTC,CATSRDGNEQFF
.,.,TRBJ2-1,TRBV4-3,TGCGCCAGCAGCCAAGATCGTGCGTTGAGCTCCTACAATGAGCAGTTCTTC,CASSQDRALSSYNEQFF
.,.,TRBJ2-5,TRBV5-6,TGTGCCAGCAGCTTAGGGACTCGAGAGACCCAGTACTTC,CASSLGTRETQYF
.,TRBD1,TRBJ1-1,TRBV9,TGTGCCAGCAGCCCCCCCCGAACAGGGGTAACTGAAGCTTTCTTT,CASSPPRTGVTEAFF
.,TRBD1,TRBJ1-6,TRBV9,TGTGCCAGCAGCGAGCGACAGGGCCCACCCCTCCACTTT,CASSERQGPPLHF
.,.,TRBJ2-2,TRBV7-9,TGTTCCAGCAGCGTATCCGGGGAGCTGTTTTTT,CSSSVSGELFF
few,.,TRBJ2-1,TRBV27,TGTGCCAGCAGTCGACACAGGGTTGGTTTCTTCCATGAGCAGTTCTTC,CASSRHRVGFFHEQFF
.,TRBD2,TRBJ2-7,TRBV5-4,TGTGCCAGCAGCTTGTCTGCTAGCGGGGGCCTATACGAGCAGTACTTC,CASSLSASGGLYEQYF
.,.,TRBJ1-1,TRBV5-6,TGTGCCAGCAGCAGTGCGCCGGGCTCAAGGGGCACTGAAGCTTTCTTT,CASSSAPGSRGTEAFF
.,TRBD2,TRBJ2-1,TRBV4-1,TGCGCCAGCAGTGTTAGCGGGGGGGCGGTTGAGCAGTTCTTC,CASSVSGGAVEQFF
.,.,TRBJ1-1,TRBV4-3,TGCGCCAGCAGCCAAGTACCTACAGAGAACACTGAAGCTTTCTTT,CASSQVPTENTEAFF
once,TRBD1,TRBJ1-2,TRBV6-5,TGTGCCAGCAGACCGGGACAGGGAGAGGGCTACACCTTC,CASRPGQGEGYTF
.,.,TRBJ1-2,TRBV6-1,TGTGCCAGCAGTGTTGTTAGTGGGGCCTACACCTTC,CASSVVSGAYTF
.,.,TRBJ1-2,TRBV2,TGTGCCAGCACCATGGGGCGACAGGTTTTGGGCTATGGCTACACCTTC,CASTMGRQVLGYGYTF
few,TRBD1,TRBJ2-1,TRBV9,TGTGCCAGCAGCCCGGACAGGGGGCTCGGGGAGCAGTTCTTC,CASSPDRGLGEQFF
.,.,TRBJ1-1,TRBV28,TGTGCCAGCACTTGGCAGGGCAACACTGAAGCTTTCTTT,CASTWQGNTEAFF
.,.,TRBJ1-6,TRBV19,TGTGCCAGTAGTATCTCAGGGGAGTATAATTCACCCCTCCACTTT,CASSISGEYNSPLHF
.,TRBD1,TRBJ2-1,TRBV10-3,TGTGCCATCACCGGGACAGCGGACAATGAGCAGTTCTTC,CAITGTADNEQFF
once,TRBD2,TRBJ2-3,TRBV10-3,TGTGCCATCACCGGTGGGATAGCGGGGGGCACAGATACGCAGTATTTT,CAITGGIAGGTDTQYF
.,.,TRBJ2-7,TRBV11-2,TGTGCCAGCAGCTTAGAGATGGCATCCTACGAGCAGTACTTC,CASSLEMASYEQYF
few,TRBD1,TRBJ2-7,TRBV6-5,TGTGCCAGCAGCATGACAGGGTTCCACGAGCAGTACTTC,CASSMTGFHEQYF
.,TRBD2,TRBJ2-3,TRBV27,TGTGCCAGCAGTTTATACCCTAGCGGGACAAAGCAGTATTTT,CASSLYPSGTKQYF
few,.,TRBJ2-2,TRBV6-4,TGTGCCAGCAGTGAATCAGGGGACACCGGGGAGCTGTTTTTT,CASSESGDTGELFF
.,.,TRBJ2-3,TRBV11-2,TGTGCCAGCAGCTTAGAAGCACAGTTCACAGATACGCAGTATTTT,CASSLEAQFTDTQYF
.,.,TRBJ1-3,TRBV11-3,TGTGCCAGCAGCCCGGTGTGGGGGCGCGGAAACACCATATATTTT,CASSPVWGRGNTIYF
.,TRBD1,TRBJ1-2,TRBV7-9,TGTGCCAGTCTCGGACAGGGGGTCTATGGCTACACCTTC,CASLGQGVYGYTF
.,.,TRBJ2-1,TRBV7-2,TGTGCCAGCAGCTTAGAACAGTCAAATGAGCAGTTCTTC,CASSLEQSNEQFF
.,.,TRBJ2-7,TRBV19,TGTGCCAGTATACCCCCGACAGACCCGTCCTACGAGCAGTACTTC,CASIPPTDPSYEQYF
.,.,TRBJ1-1,TRBV29-1,TGCAGCGTTGAAAGAGGGCGGGCTAACGCTGAAGCTTTCTTT,CSVERGRANAEAFF
.,.,TRBJ2-2,TRBV6-1,TGTGCCAGCAGTCCCGGGACAACGGGCACCGGGGAGCTGTTTTTT,CASSPGTTGTGELFF
once,.,TRBJ1-3,TRBV9,TGTGCCAGCAGCGTAGCAACAGCTGGAAACACCATATATTTT,CASSVATAGNTIYF
.,.,TRBJ1-2,TRBV30,TGTGCCTGGAGTTCTTTCTATGGCTACACCTTC,CAWSSFYGYTF
.,TRBD1,TRBJ1-1,TRBV11-3,TGTGCCAGCAGCACGTACACAGGGGGAACTGAAGCTTTCTTT,CASSTYTGGTEAFF
.,.,TRBJ2-2,TRBV5-1,TGCGCCAGCAGCTCTCTTAGCAGCACCGGGGAGCTGTTTTTT,CASSSLSSTGELFF
few,TRBD1,TRBJ2-2,TRBV10-1,TGCGCCAGTTCAGGGGGCACCGGGGAGCTGTTTTTT,CASSGGTGELFF